These T cell receptor beta chains were read from a single sample in a study of blood T cell repertoires in COVID-19. The data were produced by immunoSEQ multiplex PCR, yet TCRdb's version contains in-frame clones alone and is incomplete. Found here are roughly 98,000 clones, less than 85% of them singletons; the top ten hold approximately 11%. Specimen: peripheral blood. The receptors come from a man between 65 and 85 years old with active or convalescent COVID-19. CDR3s include the opening cysteine and the closing phenylalanine or tryptophan. D genes are given only for firm matches. Rows give clone size only sometimes, using once, few, many, or a class for an expanded clone.

size	V	J	length	D	CDR3	DNA
-	TRBV11-2	TRBJ2-5	11	-	CASSSLETQYF	TGTGCCAGCAGCTCACTAGAGACCCAGTACTTC
-	TRBV30	TRBJ1-2	15	-	CAWSALSGISAGYTF	TGTGCCTGGAGTGCCCTCAGCGGGATTTCGGCAGGCTACACCTTC
once	TRBV4-1	TRBJ2-6	17	-	CASSQVLQGAGANVLTF	TGCGCCAGCAGCCAAGTACTCCAGGGTGCTGGGGCCAACGTCCTGACTTTC
-	TRBV6-6	TRBJ1-1	14	-	CASSYAGSGSEAFF	TGTGCCAGCAGTTACGCCGGCTCGGGTTCTGAAGCTTTCTTT
-	TRBV24-1	TRBJ2-1	14	-	CATSASQGTNEQFF	TGTGCCACCAGTGCTTCACAGGGTACCAATGAGCAGTTCTTC
-	TRBV3-1/TRBV3-2	TRBJ2-1	15	-	CASSQRGRTNNEQFF	TGTGCCAGCAGTCAACGAGGTCGTACTAACAATGAGCAGTTCTTC
-	TRBV10-3	TRBJ1-5	14	-	CAISETTGNQPQHF	TGTGCCATCAGCGAAACGACAGGCAATCAGCCCCAGCATTTT
-	TRBV7-2	TRBJ1-5	15	TRBD1	CASSDRTGDNQPQHF	TGTGCCAGCAGCGACAGGACAGGGGATAATCAGCCCCAGCATTTT
-	TRBV10-3	TRBJ2-1	18	TRBD2	CAIRSGTSGGNSYNEQFF	TGTGCCATCAGGTCCGGGACTAGCGGGGGCAATTCCTACAATGAGCAGTTCTTC
-	TRBV30	TRBJ1-6	11	-	CAWARNSPLHF	TGTGCCTGGGCTCGGAATTCACCCCTCCACTTT
-	TRBV12-3/TRBV12-4	TRBJ1-1	13	-	CASSSYSGTEAFF	TGTGCCAGCAGTTCCTACAGTGGGACTGAAGCTTTCTTT
-	TRBV11-1	TRBJ2-7	13	-	CASSLGRAYEQYF	TGTGCCAGCAGCTTGGGCAGGGCCTACGAGCAGTACTTC
-	TRBV5-1	TRBJ2-2	17	-	CASSLRSRQLNTGELFF	TGCGCCAGCAGCCTTAGGTCTCGACAGTTGAACACCGGGGAGCTGTTTTTT
-	TRBV12-3/TRBV12-4	TRBJ2-5	13	TRBD1	CASSLGQGGTQYF	TGTGCCAGCAGTTTGGGACAGGGAGGGACCCAGTACTTC
-	TRBV3-1/TRBV3-2	TRBJ1-6	14	TRBD1	CASSQDRGRSPLHF	TGTGCCAGCAGCCAGGACAGGGGTCGTTCACCCCTCCACTTT
once	TRBV5-1	TRBJ1-2	14	TRBD1	CASSSPDRTYGYTF	TGCGCCAGCAGCTCGCCGGACAGGACCTATGGCTACACCTTC
-	TRBV6-5	TRBJ2-1	13	TRBD2	CASSYRGVGEQFF	TGTGCCAGCAGTTATCGGGGGGTGGGTGAGCAGTTCTTC
-	TRBV5-4	TRBJ2-5	17	TRBD2	CASSPGTSGGLRETQYF	TGTGCCAGCAGCCCCGGGACTAGCGGGGGGTTGCGGGAGACCCAGTACTTC
-	TRBV4-2	TRBJ2-7	15	-	CASSQDWGGRREQYF	TGTGCCAGCAGCCAAGATTGGGGGGGGCGCCGCGAGCAGTACTTC
-	TRBV18	TRBJ1-1	16	-	CASSPLGRGGNTEAFF	TGTGCCAGCTCACCGCTAGGTAGAGGAGGGAACACTGAAGCTTTCTTT
-	TRBV7-2	TRBJ2-1	15	-	CASSPSGPAYNEQFF	TGTGCCAGCAGCCCGAGCGGACCTGCTTACAATGAGCAGTTCTTC
-	TRBV5-4	TRBJ2-7	14	-	CASSLAGGLGEQYF	TGTGCCAGCAGCTTGGCCGGGGGTCTGGGCGAGCAGTACTTC
-	TRBV12-3/TRBV12-4	TRBJ2-5	11	-	CASSSGETQYF	TGTGCCAGCAGTTCAGGGGAGACCCAGTACTTC
-	TRBV27	TRBJ2-5	13	TRBD1	CASSYRGQETQYF	TGTGCCAGCAGTTACAGGGGGCAAGAGACCCAGTACTTC
-	TRBV3-1/TRBV3-2	TRBJ2-5	13	TRBD2	CASSYYGGETQYF	TGTGCCAGCAGCTACTACGGGGGGGAGACCCAGTACTTC
-	TRBV3-1/TRBV3-2	TRBJ1-6	20	-	CASSQDRGTGFSSYNSPLHF	TGTGCCAGCAGCCAAGATCGCGGGACGGGTTTTAGCTCCTATAATTCACCCCTCCACTTT
-	TRBV7-2	TRBJ2-2	16	-	CASSFPGRAFTGELFF	TGTGCCAGCAGCTTCCCCGGCAGGGCGTTCACCGGGGAGCTGTTTTTT
-	TRBV19	TRBJ1-5	15	TRBD1	CASSTKDRGNQPQHF	TGTGCCAGTAGTACAAAAGACAGGGGCAATCAGCCCCAGCATTTT
few	TRBV5-1	TRBJ2-6	18	TRBD1	CASSLRGQANSGANVLTF	TGCGCCAGCAGCTTGAGGGGACAGGCTAACTCTGGGGCCAACGTCCTGACTTTC
-	TRBV10-3	TRBJ2-5	14	TRBD2	CAISPPGGQETQYF	TGTGCCATCAGTCCCCCGGGAGGGCAAGAGACCCAGTACTTC
few	TRBV6-5	TRBJ1-1	14	TRBD1	CASTRQGADTEAFF	TGTGCCAGCACCAGACAGGGGGCGGACACTGAAGCTTTCTTT
once	TRBV12-5	TRBJ1-3	14	-	CASGTGVSGNTIYF	TGTGCTAGTGGTACGGGAGTCTCTGGAAACACCATATATTTT
-	TRBV2	TRBJ2-1	11	-	CAMSDSVVQFF	TGTGCCATGTCCGACTCCGTGGTGCAGTTCTTC
-	TRBV29-1	TRBJ1-2	11	-	CSVDRDYGYTF	TGCAGCGTTGACAGGGACTATGGCTACACCTTC
once	TRBV10-3	TRBJ2-7	15	-	CAISGTEGVNYEQYF	TGTGCCATCAGTGGTACTGAGGGGGTTAACTACGAGCAGTACTTC
-	TRBV23-1	TRBJ1-5	16	-	CASSRDKEPGNQPQHF	TGCGCCAGCAGTCGGGACAAGGAGCCTGGCAATCAGCCCCAGCATTTT
-	TRBV5-1	TRBJ2-3	16	-	CASSLGRAGDTDTQYF	TGCGCCAGCAGCCTCGGCCGGGCGGGTGACACAGATACGCAGTATTTT
-	TRBV27	TRBJ2-1	14	-	CASSLQGTDNEQFF	TGTGCCAGCAGTTTACAGGGGACCGACAATGAGCAGTTCTTC
-	TRBV9	TRBJ2-3	19	TRBD2	CASSVSRRTSSPSTDTQYF	TGTGCCAGCAGCGTATCCCGTAGGACTAGTAGTCCTAGCACAGATACGCAGTATTTT
-	TRBV28	TRBJ1-5	12	TRBD1	CASRDSNQPQHF	TGTGCCAGCCGGGACAGTAATCAGCCCCAGCATTTT
-	TRBV6-1	TRBJ1-5	14	-	CASSEVIGNQPQHF	TGTGCCAGCAGTGAGGTTATCGGGAATCAGCCCCAGCATTTT
-	TRBV5-6	TRBJ2-7	14	TRBD2	CASSPMGGYYEQYF	TGTGCCAGCAGCCCTATGGGGGGGTACTACGAGCAGTACTTC
-	TRBV7-2	TRBJ2-7	13	TRBD2	CASSPGGSYEQYF	TGTGCCAGCAGCCCGGGGGGTTCCTACGAGCAGTACTTC
-	TRBV5-1	TRBJ1-2	14	TRBD1	CASSLGTGEYGYTF	TGCGCCAGCAGCTTGGGTACAGGGGAATATGGCTACACCTTC
-	TRBV7-2	TRBJ1-1	15	-	CASSLESAGNTEAFF	TGTGCCAGCAGCTTAGAATCGGCAGGGAACACTGAAGCTTTCTTT
-	TRBV25-1	TRBJ1-6	12	TRBD1	CASGGQGTPLHF	TGTGCCAGCGGGGGACAGGGAACACCCCTCCACTTT
once	TRBV28	TRBJ2-7	18	TRBD2	CASGDGASGGARRYEQYF	TGTGCCAGTGGGGACGGGGCTAGCGGGGGGGCCAGGCGATACGAGCAGTACTTC
-	TRBV4-3	TRBJ2-1	15	-	CASSQETPGYNEQFF	TGCGCCAGCAGCCAAGAAACCCCAGGGTACAATGAGCAGTTCTTC
-	TRBV18	TRBJ1-1	13	-	CASSLQPNTEAFF	TGTGCCAGCTCACTACAGCCGAACACTGAAGCTTTCTTT
-	TRBV4-1	TRBJ2-3	16	-	CASSQEGRSSLDTQYF	TGCGCCAGCAGCCAAGAGGGGCGGTCATCACTAGATACGCAGTATTTT
-	TRBV7-2	TRBJ2-3	15	TRBD1	CASSLKQGGRNTQYF	TGTGCCAGCAGCTTAAAACAGGGGGGACGAAATACGCAGTATTTT
few	TRBV9	TRBJ2-6	11	-	CASSISNVLTF	TGTGCCAGCAGCATCTCCAACGTCCTGACTTTC
-	TRBV6-5	TRBJ1-1	14	-	CASSSPGENTEAFF	TGTGCCAGCAGCTCCCCGGGAGAAAACACTGAAGCTTTCTTT
-	TRBV19	TRBJ2-6	15	-	CASSPFGAGANVLTF	TGTGCCAGTAGCCCCTTTGGGGCCGGGGCCAACGTCCTGACTTTC
-	TRBV6-4	TRBJ1-5	14	TRBD1	CASSESGQDQPQHF	TGTGCCAGCAGTGAGAGTGGACAGGATCAGCCCCAGCATTTT